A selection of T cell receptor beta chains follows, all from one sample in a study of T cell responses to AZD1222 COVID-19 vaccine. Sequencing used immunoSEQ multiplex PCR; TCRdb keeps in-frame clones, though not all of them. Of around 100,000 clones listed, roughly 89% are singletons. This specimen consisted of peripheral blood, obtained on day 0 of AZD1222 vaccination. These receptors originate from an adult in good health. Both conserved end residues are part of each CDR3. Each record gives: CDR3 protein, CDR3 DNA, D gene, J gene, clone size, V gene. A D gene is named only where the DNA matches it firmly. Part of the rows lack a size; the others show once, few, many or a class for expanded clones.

CDR3 protein: CASSRQDSYTF
CDR3 DNA: TGTGCCAGCAGCCGACAGGACTCTTACACCTTC
D gene: .
J gene: TRBJ1-2
clone size: .
V gene: TRBV2

CDR3 protein: CASSPRRGYGYTF
CDR3 DNA: TGTGCCAGCAGCCCCCGTAGGGGGTATGGCTACACCTTC
D gene: .
J gene: TRBJ1-2
clone size: .
V gene: TRBV9

CDR3 protein: CASSPNLGRNYGYTF
CDR3 DNA: TGTGCCAGCTCACCAAACTTAGGACGGAACTATGGCTACACCTTC
D gene: .
J gene: TRBJ1-2
clone size: .
V gene: TRBV18

CDR3 protein: CASSKLLGRQPQHF
CDR3 DNA: TGTGCCAGCAGCAAACTTCTTGGGAGGCAGCCCCAGCATTTT
D gene: .
J gene: TRBJ1-5
clone size: .
V gene: TRBV6-5

CDR3 protein: CANWGGTYNEQFF
CDR3 DNA: TGTGCCAACTGGGGGGGGACCTACAATGAGCAGTTCTTC
D gene: TRBD2
J gene: TRBJ2-1
clone size: .
V gene: TRBV6-5

CDR3 protein: CASRRGWNEQFF
CDR3 DNA: TGTGCCAGCAGACGAGGGTGGAATGAGCAGTTCTTC
D gene: .
J gene: TRBJ2-1
clone size: .
V gene: TRBV6-5

CDR3 protein: CASSPFGTGVVYSNQPQHF
CDR3 DNA: TGTGCCAGCAGCCCTTTTGGGACAGGGGTGGTCTATAGCAATCAGCCCCAGCATTTT
D gene: TRBD1
J gene: TRBJ1-5
clone size: .
V gene: TRBV27

CDR3 protein: CASSQETAGTGGYTF
CDR3 DNA: TGCGCCAGCAGCCAAGAGACCGCGGGGACAGGTGGCTACACCTTC
D gene: TRBD1
J gene: TRBJ1-2
clone size: .
V gene: TRBV4-3

CDR3 protein: CASSAADYGYTF
CDR3 DNA: TGTGCCAGCTCGGCGGCAGACTATGGCTACACCTTC
D gene: .
J gene: TRBJ1-2
clone size: .
V gene: TRBV25-1

CDR3 protein: CASASQPSYNEQFF
CDR3 DNA: TGTGCCAGCGCCAGCCAACCTTCCTACAATGAGCAGTTCTTC
D gene: .
J gene: TRBJ2-1
clone size: .
V gene: TRBV6-5

CDR3 protein: CASSLGSGGNQPQHF
CDR3 DNA: TGTGCCAGCAGCTTAGGTTCCGGGGGAAATCAGCCCCAGCATTTT
D gene: .
J gene: TRBJ1-5
clone size: .
V gene: TRBV11-2

CDR3 protein: CASSHQVGGATGELFF
CDR3 DNA: TGCGCCAGCAGCCACCAAGTGGGGGGGGCCACCGGGGAGCTGTTTTTT
D gene: .
J gene: TRBJ2-2
clone size: .
V gene: TRBV4-3

CDR3 protein: CASTLAGGTYNEQFF
CDR3 DNA: TGTGCCAGCACACTAGCGGGCGGCACCTACAATGAGCAGTTCTTC
D gene: TRBD2
J gene: TRBJ2-1
clone size: .
V gene: TRBV7-2

CDR3 protein: CASSVGGQGRYGYTF
CDR3 DNA: TGTGCCAGCAGCGTAGGGGGACAGGGGCGGTATGGCTACACCTTC
D gene: TRBD1
J gene: TRBJ1-2
clone size: few
V gene: TRBV9

CDR3 protein: CASSPDRVYGYTF
CDR3 DNA: TGTGCCAGCAGCCCCGACAGGGTATATGGCTACACCTTC
D gene: TRBD1
J gene: TRBJ1-2
clone size: .
V gene: TRBV28

CDR3 protein: CASSQDPPGGVRSGELFF
CDR3 DNA: TGCGCCAGCAGCCAAGATCCTCCAGGGGGCGTGAGGAGCGGGGAGCTGTTTTTT
D gene: TRBD1
J gene: TRBJ2-2
clone size: .
V gene: TRBV4-3

CDR3 protein: CASSHANSGTGANEQYF
CDR3 DNA: TGTGCCAGCAGCCACGCCAATTCCGGGACAGGGGCCAACGAGCAGTACTTC
D gene: TRBD1
J gene: TRBJ2-7
clone size: .
V gene: TRBV11-3

CDR3 protein: CASQLGAAPQYF
CDR3 DNA: TGTGCCAGCCAGCTCGGGGCCGCACCGCAGTATTTT
D gene: .
J gene: TRBJ2-3
clone size: .
V gene: TRBV6-5

CDR3 protein: CASSQGDTYNQPQHF
CDR3 DNA: TGCGCCAGCAGCCAAGGGGACACCTACAATCAGCCCCAGCATTTT
D gene: .
J gene: TRBJ1-5
clone size: few
V gene: TRBV4-1

CDR3 protein: CASSQDGQGAGGYTF
CDR3 DNA: TGCGCCAGCAGCCAAGATGGGCAGGGGGCCGGGGGCTACACCTTC
D gene: TRBD1
J gene: TRBJ1-2
clone size: .
V gene: TRBV4-3

CDR3 protein: CSARTGGDTGELFF
CDR3 DNA: TGCAGCGCCCGGACAGGAGGAGACACCGGGGAGCTGTTTTTT
D gene: TRBD1
J gene: TRBJ2-2
clone size: few
V gene: TRBV29-1

CDR3 protein: CASSPKGGELFF
CDR3 DNA: TGTGCCAGCAGCCCAAAGGGCGGGGAGCTGTTTTTT
D gene: .
J gene: TRBJ2-2
clone size: .
V gene: TRBV12-3/TRBV12-4

CDR3 protein: CASSESGGAQPQHF
CDR3 DNA: TGTGCCAGCAGTGAATCAGGAGGGGCTCAGCCCCAGCATTTT
D gene: .
J gene: TRBJ1-5
clone size: .
V gene: TRBV25-1

CDR3 protein: CASSYSLGAPYEQYF
CDR3 DNA: TGTGCCAGCAGTTACTCGTTAGGGGCCCCATACGAGCAGTACTTC
D gene: .
J gene: TRBJ2-7
clone size: .
V gene: TRBV6-5

CDR3 protein: CASSPPYNEQFF
CDR3 DNA: TGTGCCAGCTCACCACCGTACAATGAGCAGTTCTTC
D gene: .
J gene: TRBJ2-1
clone size: .
V gene: TRBV18

CDR3 protein: CASSQPDRPNTEAFF
CDR3 DNA: TGTGCCAGCAGCCAGCCCGACAGGCCGAACACTGAAGCTTTCTTT
D gene: .
J gene: TRBJ1-1
clone size: once
V gene: TRBV5-6

CDR3 protein: CASSQEGTQGNTIYF
CDR3 DNA: TGTGCCAGCAGCCAAGAAGGGACACAGGGAAACACCATATATTTT
D gene: .
J gene: TRBJ1-3
clone size: .
V gene: TRBV14

CDR3 protein: CASSRRQGSLGELFF
CDR3 DNA: TGTGCCAGCAGCCGCAGACAGGGAAGTCTCGGGGAGCTGTTTTTT
D gene: TRBD1
J gene: TRBJ2-2
clone size: .
V gene: TRBV11-1

CDR3 protein: CATSRDMQETQYF
CDR3 DNA: TGTGCCACCAGCAGAGACATGCAAGAGACCCAGTACTTC
D gene: .
J gene: TRBJ2-5
clone size: .
V gene: TRBV15

CDR3 protein: CASSLGSGDHYEQYF
CDR3 DNA: TGTGCCAGCAGCTTGGGATCAGGAGATCACTACGAGCAGTACTTC
D gene: .
J gene: TRBJ2-7
clone size: .
V gene: TRBV5-4